This entry lists 7 T cell receptor beta chains sequenced from one sample in a study of T cells in Graves' hyperthyroidism and ophthalmopathy. It was RNA transcripts that yielded the amplified TCR beta CDR3 regions. TCR CDR3 underwent first-round RT-PCR with the HTBI primer set. TCRdb analysed the multiplex PCR reads with MiXCR anew, one entry per CDR3 protein. The sample holds around 570,000 distinct CDR3 sequences, nearly 20% seen once. Sequencing was carried out using blood. The receptors derive from a middle-aged man with Graves' ophthalmopathy.

This chain links TRBV5-1 with TRBJ1-2; 12 bases agree with TRBD1. Germline-derived CDR1 and CDR2 are SGHRS and YFSETQ. The CDR3 is 13 residues long. The ends lost 3 bases at V and 9 bases at J; junction bases unmatched: 3. In nucleotides, the CDR3 is TGCGCCAGCAGCTCGGGACAGGGGGCGAGCTACACCTTC. Protein product: CASSSGQGASYTF. Variable domain in full (rest from reference TRBV5-1 and TRBJ1-2): KAGVTQTPRYLIKTRGQQVTLSCSPISGHRSVSWYQQTPGQGLQFLFEYFSETQRNKGNFPGRFSGRQFSNSRSEMNVSTLELGDSALYLCASSSGQGASYTFGSGTRLTVV.

At least ten counts were recorded for this clonotype. J is TRBJ2-7 and V is TRBV28; 11 nucleotides agree with TRBD1. The CDR3 has 16 amino acids. The junction had 11 bases not matched to a gene; V was cut back by 3 bases and J by 7 bases. Germline CDR1 MDHEN, CDR2 SYDVKM. CDR3 sequence reads: CASSFPFMGTGGEQYF. CDR3 nucleotides: TGTGCCAGCAGTTTCCCTTTCATGGGGACAGGGGGAGAGCAGTACTTC.

This clonotype was observed a few times. CDR3 sequence reads: CSVEQGASYGYTF. CDR3 sequence (DNA): TGCAGCGTTGAACAGGGGGCATCTTATGGCTACACCTTC. V is TRBV29-1 and J is TRBJ1-2; TRBD1 aligns across 8 bases. This CDR3 contains 13 residues. J gave up 5 bases and V 2 bases, and 4 bases lay outside the gene matches. Germline loops: CDR1 SQVTM, CDR2 ANQGSEA.

This clonotype was found many times. The chain has TRBV20-1 and TRBJ1-6, with 7 bases fitting TRBD1. V lost 1 base to trimming and J lost 7 bases; unmatched junction nucleotides: 4. CDR3 length: 14 residues. CDR1 DFQATT and CDR2 SNEGSKA come from the germline V gene (reference sequence). CDR3 sequence reads: CSARVGTANSPLHF. The CDR3 coding sequence is TGCAGTGCTAGAGTTGGGACAGCGAATTCACCCCTCCACTTT.

This clonotype was recorded at least ten times. The J gene is TRBJ2-1, the V gene TRBV11-1, with 7 bases identical to TRBD2. Trimming removed 5 bases from V and 9 bases from J; junction bases left unmatched: 10. CDR1 SGHAT and CDR2 FQDESV come from the germline V gene (reference sequence). The CDR3 runs to 14 residues. The DNA for the CDR3 is TGTGCCAGCAGCGCCAGGCGGACTAGTAGTGAGCAGTTCTTC. Its translation is CASSARRTSSEQFF.

There are a few counts of this clonotype. J is TRBJ2-5 and V is TRBV7-3, with D perhaps TRBD1 (6 bases). CDR1 is SGHTA and CDR2 is FQGTGA in the germline V gene. The ends were cut back, 5 bases at V and 4 bases at J, with 14 bases in the middle. The CDR3 covers 14 residues. The CDR3 nucleotides read TGTGCCAGCAGCCCACAGGGAAGGGGAGAGACCCAGTACTTC. Translated: CASSPQGRGETQYF.

In its sample, this clonotype was seen a few times. The chain employs TRBV5-5 and TRBJ1-5, with a possible D match to TRBD1 (6 bases). CDR3 size: 16 residues. V lost 4 bases and J 9 bases, leaving 23 bases between the germline ends. CDR1 and CDR2 (germline): SGHKS, YYEKEE (reference sequence). The CDR3 is CASSPVFCAGVSPQHF. The CDR3, as DNA: TGTGCCAGCAGCCCCGTTTTTTGCGCAGGGGTATCGCCCCAGCATTTT.